This T cell receptor beta chain was identified during a study of response to subunit inactivated influenza vaccine. Germline CDR1 and CDR2: SGHDT and YYEEEE. This CDR3 contains 15 residues. The V gene lost 4 bases and the J gene lost 1 base, with 11 bases spanning the gap. TCRdb re-analysed the RT-PCR reads in MiXCR, keeping a single row per CDR3 protein. The sample includes just under 550,000 distinct CDR3 sequences, approximately 20% seen only once; the top ten take about 3%. The data were also submitted as part of a second study, on T cells expressing NK-cell markers. As that report states: UMIs were included in TCR beta cDNA generated by 5'RACE template switching.

This chain joins TRBV5-6 and TRBJ2-2; D not resolved. The receptor was derived from a man aged 50 to 59 who received an inactivated influenza vaccine. Sequencing was performed on CD4+ T cells sorted from PBMCs, taken approximately 13 days after vaccination. The CDR3 loop reads CASSIPGLNTGELFF. The CDR3 DNA reads TGTGCCAGCAGCATACCGGGCCTGAACACCGGGGAGCTGTTTTTT.